The source of this T cell receptor beta chain is a study of OX40 agonist ivuxolimab in advanced cancers. Study details: Dose-escalation cases comprised hepatocellular carcinoma, melanoma, renal cell or head and neck cancer.

Study results and caveats: Certain nonresponding patients likewise had low normalized T-cell clonal expansion.

The CDR3 has 13 residues. The V and J ends lost 1 base and 6 bases respectively, with 10 bases between them. CDR1 SQVTM and CDR2 ANQGSEA come from the germline V gene. The data were produced by immunoSEQ multiplex PCR, yet TCRdb's version contains in-frame clones alone and is incomplete. This table holds 35,000 to 40,000 clones, 92% found once. In regard to this clone: Its cognate antigen is unknown.

Specimen: CD4+ or CD8+ T cells sorted from blood, collected in a trial of the OX40 agonist ivuxolimab. The sequence was collected from an adult with an advanced solid tumor such as melanoma, head and neck, liver or kidney cancer. The chain is built from TRBV29-1 and TRBJ2-1, with no clear D. As DNA, the CDR3 is TGCAGCGTTGAAGGGGCCGACATCAATGAGCAGTTCTTC. Its translation is CSVEGADINEQFF.